These T cell receptor beta chains were read from a single sample in a study of blood T cell repertoires in COVID-19. Profiling relied on immunoSEQ multiplex PCR, and the TCRdb table lists in-frame clones only, not all of them. The sample includes 110,000 or so clones, roughly 85% seen only once; the top ten take 15% to 20%. Material: peripheral blood. These receptors were taken from a woman aged 60-75 years with acute or convalescent COVID-19. Both conserved end residues are part of each CDR3. D genes are given only for firm matches. Size is omitted from some rows. Given values are once, few, many or a class for expanded clones.

V gene	D gene	clone size	J gene	CDR3 DNA	CDR3 protein
TRBV3-1/TRBV3-2	-	-	TRBJ1-4	TGTGCCAGCAGCCCTTCCCGTGCAACTAATGAAAAACTGTTTTTT	CASSPSRATNEKLFF
TRBV6-2/TRBV6-3	TRBD2	-	TRBJ2-7	TGTGCCAGCAGCCTCCCGCCGGGAGGGACCTACGAGCAGTACTTC	CASSLPPGGTYEQYF
TRBV9	-	-	TRBJ1-1	TGTGCCAGCAGCTTACTGGTTGACACTGAAGCTTTCTTT	CASSLLVDTEAFF
TRBV28	-	-	TRBJ1-3	TGTGCCAGCGGCCAAACCCACTCTGGAAACACCATATATTTT	CASGQTHSGNTIYF
TRBV5-1	-	-	TRBJ1-2	TGCGCCAGCAGCATGACACAGGGTAGGGCCTATGGCTACACCTTC	CASSMTQGRAYGYTF
TRBV28	-	-	TRBJ1-4	TGTGCCAGCAGTTTTAGCCAGGGCGTTGAGGAAAAACTGTTTTTT	CASSFSQGVEEKLFF
TRBV10-3	-	-	TRBJ1-4	TGTGCCACAGCGGGACAACGAAATGAAAAACTGTTTTTT	CATAGQRNEKLFF
TRBV6-6	TRBD1	-	TRBJ2-7	TGTGCCAGCAGTGGACAGGAGTCACCCCAGTACTTC	CASSGQESPQYF
TRBV28	-	-	TRBJ2-4	TGTGCCAGCAGGCAGGGTACCATTCAGTACTTC	CASRQGTIQYF
TRBV19	-	-	TRBJ1-3	TGTGCCAGTAGTATAGCCCAGAGGACAGTCGGCGGAAACACCATATATTTT	CASSIAQRTVGGNTIYF
TRBV28	-	-	TRBJ2-1	TGTGCCAGCACCCGCGGGGGCTCAAGCGATGAGCAGTTCTTC	CASTRGGSSDEQFF
TRBV15	-	-	TRBJ2-7	TGTGCCACCAGCAGAGACAGGGGCTACGAGCAGTACTTC	CATSRDRGYEQYF
TRBV24-1	-	-	TRBJ2-1	TGTGCCACTCGCACGGGGGAGGATTACAATGAGCAGTTCTTC	CATRTGEDYNEQFF
TRBV28	TRBD1	-	TRBJ2-7	TGTGCCAGCAGTCTTCGACAGGGAGTCTACGAGCAGTACTTC	CASSLRQGVYEQYF
TRBV12-3/TRBV12-4	TRBD1	-	TRBJ1-2	TGTGCCAGCAGTAGGACAGGGATCGGCTACACCTTC	CASSRTGIGYTF
TRBV4-3	-	-	TRBJ2-7	TGCGCCAGCAGCCAAGATCAGGGCGGCTCCTACGAGCAGTACTTC	CASSQDQGGSYEQYF
TRBV30	TRBD1	-	TRBJ2-7	TGTGCCTGGAGTTTAGGACAGGGGCCCTACGAGCAGTACTTC	CAWSLGQGPYEQYF
TRBV29-1	-	-	TRBJ1-4	TGCAGCGCCGAATCGCGCGACGGGAGTGAAAAACTGTTTTTT	CSAESRDGSEKLFF
TRBV7-2	-	-	TRBJ1-5	TGTGCCAGCAGCCCGCAGGGGCGCGCGGAGCCCCAGCATTTT	CASSPQGRAEPQHF
TRBV28	TRBD2	few	TRBJ2-5	TGTGCCAGCAGACTAGCGGGGGCGGGGACCCAGTACTTC	CASRLAGAGTQYF
TRBV28	TRBD1	-	TRBJ1-6	TGTGCCAGCTGGGTTCCCGGGACAGTTGGTTCACCCCTCCACTTT	CASWVPGTVGSPLHF
TRBV6-5	TRBD1	-	TRBJ1-3	TGTGCCAGCGCGTCCCTGACAGGGACTGGAAACACCATATATTTT	CASASLTGTGNTIYF
TRBV6-1	-	-	TRBJ1-1	TGTGCCAGCAGTGAAGGTCGGCGGCTGAACACTGAAGCTTTCTTT	CASSEGRRLNTEAFF
TRBV11-2	-	few	TRBJ2-7	TGTGCCAGCAGCTTTTTACAGCCTTATGAGCAGTACTTC	CASSFLQPYEQYF
TRBV28	TRBD1	-	TRBJ1-4	TGTGCCAGCAGGACGACAGGGCTCGGGCAGGAAAAACTGTTTTTT	CASRTTGLGQEKLFF
TRBV18	-	-	TRBJ2-5	TGTGCCAGCTCACCACCGCGGGGGCCAGAGACCCAGTACTTC	CASSPPRGPETQYF
TRBV30	-	-	TRBJ2-1	TGTGCCTGGAACCAGGGTACTGGCAATGAGCAGTTCTTC	CAWNQGTGNEQFF
TRBV6-2/TRBV6-3	-	-	TRBJ1-5	TGTGCCAGCAGTTACGGCGGTAGTTTGAATCAGCCCCAGCATTTT	CASSYGGSLNQPQHF
TRBV29-1	TRBD1	-	TRBJ2-3	TGCAGCGTTTTGGACAGGGGGCTATTAGATACGCAGTATTTT	CSVLDRGLLDTQYF
TRBV30	-	-	TRBJ1-1	TGTGCCTGGAGCCGGGTGGCCTTGAACACTGAAGCTTTCTTT	CAWSRVALNTEAFF
TRBV3-1/TRBV3-2	-	-	TRBJ2-3	TGTGCCAGCAGCCCATGGGGCGATACGCAGTATTTT	CASSPWGDTQYF
TRBV19	-	-	TRBJ1-1	TGTGCCAGTAGATGGGCCATCGGGAAAGGGATTGGCACTGAAGCTTTCTTT	CASRWAIGKGIGTEAFF
TRBV5-1	-	-	TRBJ1-4	TGCGCCAGCAGCCTGCAGGACAGTCAAGAAAAACTGTTTTTT	CASSLQDSQEKLFF
TRBV14	TRBD1	few	TRBJ2-5	TGTGCCAGCAGCCGTGGGGGCGGACAGGGGGAAGAGACCCAGTACTTC	CASSRGGGQGEETQYF
TRBV5-4	TRBD2	-	TRBJ2-1	TGTGCCAGCAGCCGAGGACTAGCGGGAGGGACGTCGTTGGGCAATGAGCAGTTCTTC	CASSRGLAGGTSLGNEQFF
TRBV10-3	-	-	TRBJ1-2	TGTGCCATCAGTGATTACAGCCTCTATGGCTACACCTTC	CAISDYSLYGYTF
TRBV28	-	-	TRBJ1-2	TGTGCCAGCAGTTTAAGCAAGATCGGGAAGGATGGCTACACCTTC	CASSLSKIGKDGYTF
TRBV28	-	-	TRBJ1-6	TGTGCCAGCAGGCCGACCAGGGGCCGGAGAAATTCACCCCTCCACTTT	CASRPTRGRRNSPLHF
TRBV7-9	-	-	TRBJ1-2	TGTGCCAGCAGGCCGAGTGACAGCCATAGGGGCTACACCTTC	CASRPSDSHRGYTF
TRBV2	TRBD1	few	TRBJ1-5	TGTGCCAGCTCCCGGGACAGGGATCAGCCCCAGCATTTT	CASSRDRDQPQHF
TRBV5-1	TRBD2	-	TRBJ2-2	TGCGCCAGCAGCTTAGTAACTAGCGGGAGTTTGGCCGGGGAGCTGTTTTTT	CASSLVTSGSLAGELFF
TRBV3-1/TRBV3-2	-	-	TRBJ1-1	TGTGCCAGCAGCCAAGGACAGAACACTGAAGCTTTCTTT	CASSQGQNTEAFF